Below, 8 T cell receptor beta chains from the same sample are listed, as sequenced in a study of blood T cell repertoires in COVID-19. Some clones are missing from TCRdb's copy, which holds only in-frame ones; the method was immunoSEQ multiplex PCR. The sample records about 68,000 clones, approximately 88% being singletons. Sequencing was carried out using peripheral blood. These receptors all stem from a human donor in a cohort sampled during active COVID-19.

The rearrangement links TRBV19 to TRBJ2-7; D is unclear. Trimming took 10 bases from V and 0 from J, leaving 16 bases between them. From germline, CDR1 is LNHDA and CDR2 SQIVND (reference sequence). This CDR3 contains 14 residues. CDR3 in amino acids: CATTPEVTSYEQYF. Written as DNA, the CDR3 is TGTGCCACTACTCCAGAGGTGACCTCCTACGAGCAGTACTTC.

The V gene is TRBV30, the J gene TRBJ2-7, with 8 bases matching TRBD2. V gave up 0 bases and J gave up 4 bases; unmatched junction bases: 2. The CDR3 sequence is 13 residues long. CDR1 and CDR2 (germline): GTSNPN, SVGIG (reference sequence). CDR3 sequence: CAWSVGGRYEQYF. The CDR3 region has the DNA TGTGCCTGGAGTGTAGGCGGGAGGTACGAGCAGTACTTC.

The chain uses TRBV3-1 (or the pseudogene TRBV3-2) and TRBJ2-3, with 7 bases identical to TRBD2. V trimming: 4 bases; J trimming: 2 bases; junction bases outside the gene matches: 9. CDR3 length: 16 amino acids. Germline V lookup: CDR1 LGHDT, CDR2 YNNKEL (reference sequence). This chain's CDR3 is CASSPGGRGNTDTQYF. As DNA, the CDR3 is TGTGCCAGCAGCCCCGGTGGGCGGGGGAACACAGATACGCAGTATTTT.

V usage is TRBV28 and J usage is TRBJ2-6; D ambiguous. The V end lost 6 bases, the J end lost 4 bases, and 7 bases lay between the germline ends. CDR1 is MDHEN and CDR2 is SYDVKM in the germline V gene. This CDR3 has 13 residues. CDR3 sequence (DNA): TGTGCCAGCAGCCCGACAGGGGCCAACGTCCTGACTTTC. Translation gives CASSPTGANVLTF. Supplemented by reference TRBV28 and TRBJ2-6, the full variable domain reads DVKVTQSSRYLVKRTGEKVFLECVQDMDHENMFWYRQDPGLGLRLIYFSYDVKMKEKGDIPEGYSVSREKKERFSLILESASTNQTSMYLCASSPTGANVLTFGAGSRLTVL.

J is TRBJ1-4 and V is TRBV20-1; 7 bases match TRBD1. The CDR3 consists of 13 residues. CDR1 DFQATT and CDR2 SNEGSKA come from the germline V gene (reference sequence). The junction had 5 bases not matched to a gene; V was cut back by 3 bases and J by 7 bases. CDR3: CSASPQGGEKLFF. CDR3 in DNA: TGCAGTGCTAGTCCCCAGGGGGGTGAAAAACTGTTTTTT.

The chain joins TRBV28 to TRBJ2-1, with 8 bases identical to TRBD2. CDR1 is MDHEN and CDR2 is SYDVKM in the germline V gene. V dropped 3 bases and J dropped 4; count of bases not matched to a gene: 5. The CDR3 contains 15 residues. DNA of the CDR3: TGTGCCAGCAGTTTCGGACTAGCAGCGTACAATGAGCAGTTCTTC. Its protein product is CASSFGLAAYNEQFF.

The CDR3 is CAIRERTAEGYTF. The CDR3 DNA reads TGTGCCATCAGAGAGAGGACAGCGGAAGGCTACACCTTC. The rearrangement links TRBV10-3 to TRBJ1-2; tentatively, D is TRBD1 (6 bases). The ends were cut back, 6 bases at V and 8 bases at J, with 16 bases in the middle. The CDR3 runs 13 residues. Germline CDR1 and CDR2: ENHRY and SYGVKD.

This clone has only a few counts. DNA of the CDR3: TGTGCCAGCAGCCAAGATTTTCGGGGTTTAGGTGGAAACACCATATATTTT. This sequence encodes CASSQDFRGLGGNTIYF. This sequence joins TRBV3-1 (or the pseudogene TRBV3-2) and TRBJ1-3; D gene unclear. Germline CDR1 and CDR2: LGHDT and YNNKEL (reference sequence). CDR3 size: 17 residues. V gave up 0 bases and J gave up 3 bases, with 15 bases separating them.